This T cell receptor beta chain was sequenced in a study of neurological immune-mediated disorders. This clonotype came up many times. Its target is unknown. Time point of the sample: longitudinal time-point 3. Overall study results and limits: In HTLV-1-associated myelopathy, TCR clonal expansion was greatest, whereas multiple sclerosis had the least, falling below healthy controls.

cDNA was made by 5'RACE with 10-nucleotide random UMIs. TCRdb re-called the 5' RACE reads with MiXCR, one entry per CDR3 protein. The top ten clones hold roughly 5.6% of a sample with tens of thousands of distinct CDR3 sequences, roughly 4.5% of them seen once. Trimming stripped 5 bases from V and 2 bases from J, with 12 bases between. Germline V gene data show CDR1 as SGHVS and CDR2 as FNYEAQ. This CDR3 spans 14 amino acids. This clonotype was sampled from a woman in her sixties or seventies with multiple sclerosis. Input material: PBMCs. The gene calls are TRBV7-6 and TRBJ2-5; D gene ambiguous. The CDR3, as DNA: TGTGCCAGCAGCCTCCATGGGCCTCAAGAGACCCAGTACTTC. Its protein product is CASSLHGPQETQYF.